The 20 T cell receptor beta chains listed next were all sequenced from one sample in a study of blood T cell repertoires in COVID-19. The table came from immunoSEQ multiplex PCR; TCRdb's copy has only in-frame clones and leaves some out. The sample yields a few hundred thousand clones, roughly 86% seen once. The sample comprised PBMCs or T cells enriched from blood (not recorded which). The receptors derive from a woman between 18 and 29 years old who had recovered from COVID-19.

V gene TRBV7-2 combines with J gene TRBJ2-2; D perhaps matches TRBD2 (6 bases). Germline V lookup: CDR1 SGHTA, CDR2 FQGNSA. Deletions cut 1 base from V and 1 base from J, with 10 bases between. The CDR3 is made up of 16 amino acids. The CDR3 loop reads CASSLGPSENTGELFF. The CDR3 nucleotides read TGTGCCAGCAGCTTAGGACCTAGCGAGAACACCGGGGAGCTGTTTTTT. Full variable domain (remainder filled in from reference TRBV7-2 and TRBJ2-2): GAGVSQSPSNKVTEKGKDVELRCDPISGHTALYWYRQSLGQGLEFLIYFQGNSAPDKSGLPSDRFSAERTGGSVSTLTIQRTQQEDSAVYLCASSLGPSENTGELFFGEGSRLTVL.

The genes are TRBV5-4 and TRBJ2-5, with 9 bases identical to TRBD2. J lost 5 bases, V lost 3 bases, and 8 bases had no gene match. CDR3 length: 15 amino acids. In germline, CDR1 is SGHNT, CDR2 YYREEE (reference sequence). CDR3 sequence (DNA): TGTGCCAGCAGCTCCGGGACTAGCCTATCGGAGACCCAGTACTTC. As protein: CASSSGTSLSETQYF.

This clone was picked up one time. The chain's CDR3 is CASSSRVEQYF. The CDR3 region has the DNA TGTGCCAGCAGCTCCAGGGTCGAGCAGTACTTC. The J gene is TRBJ2-7, the V gene TRBV7-9; TRBD1 is a possible D gene (5 bases). Germline values: CDR1 SEHNR, CDR2 FQNEAQ (reference sequence). Trimming removed 4 bases at V and 6 bases at J, with 7 bases between. This CDR3 spans 11 amino acids.

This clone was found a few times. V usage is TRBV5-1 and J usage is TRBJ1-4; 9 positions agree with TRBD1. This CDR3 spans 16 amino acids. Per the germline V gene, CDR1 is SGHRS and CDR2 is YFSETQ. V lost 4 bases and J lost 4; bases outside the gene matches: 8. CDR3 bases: TGCGCCAGCAGCGGCCGGGACAGGGATAGTAATGAAAAACTGTTTTTT. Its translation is CASSGRDRDSNEKLFF. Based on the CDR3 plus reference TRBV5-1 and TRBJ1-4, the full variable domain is KAGVTQTPRYLIKTRGQQVTLSCSPISGHRSVSWYQQTPGQGLQFLFEYFSETQRNKGNFPGRFSGRQFSNSRSEMNVSTLELGDSALYLCASSGRDRDSNEKLFFGSGTQLSVL.

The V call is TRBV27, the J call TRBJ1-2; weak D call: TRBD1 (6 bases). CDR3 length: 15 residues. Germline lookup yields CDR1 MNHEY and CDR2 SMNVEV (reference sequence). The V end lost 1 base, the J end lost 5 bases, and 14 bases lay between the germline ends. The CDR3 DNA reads TGTGCCAGCAGTTTATGGGGCGCAGGGGCATATGGCTACACCTTC. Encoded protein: CASSLWGAGAYGYTF.

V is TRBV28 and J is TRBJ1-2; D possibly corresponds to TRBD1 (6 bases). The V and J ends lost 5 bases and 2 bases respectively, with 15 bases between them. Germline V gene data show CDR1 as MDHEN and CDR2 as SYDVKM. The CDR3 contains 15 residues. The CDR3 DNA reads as TGTGCCAGCAGTGAATCAAACAGGGTGAACTATGGCTACACCTTC. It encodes CASSESNRVNYGYTF.

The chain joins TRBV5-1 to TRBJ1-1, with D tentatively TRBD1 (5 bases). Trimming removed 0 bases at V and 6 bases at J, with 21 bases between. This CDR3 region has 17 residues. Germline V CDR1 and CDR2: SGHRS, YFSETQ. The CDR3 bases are TGCGCCAGCAGCTTGGTCCGCAGGGTAAGGCCCATTTCTGAAGCTTTCTTT. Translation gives CASSLVRRVRPISEAFF.

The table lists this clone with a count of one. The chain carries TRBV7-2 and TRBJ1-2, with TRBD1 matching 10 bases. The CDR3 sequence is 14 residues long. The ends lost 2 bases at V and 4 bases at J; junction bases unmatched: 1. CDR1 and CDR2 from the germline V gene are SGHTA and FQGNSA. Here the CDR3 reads CASSLRTGGYGYTF. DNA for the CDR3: TGTGCCAGCAGCTTACGGACAGGGGGCTATGGCTACACCTTC.

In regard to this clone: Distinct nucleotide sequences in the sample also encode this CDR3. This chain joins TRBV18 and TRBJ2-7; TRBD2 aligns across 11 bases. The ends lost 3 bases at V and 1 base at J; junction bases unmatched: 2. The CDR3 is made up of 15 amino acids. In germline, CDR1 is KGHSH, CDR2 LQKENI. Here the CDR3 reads CASSPLAGGSYEQYF. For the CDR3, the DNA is TGTGCCAGCTCACCCCTAGCGGGGGGATCCTACGAGCAGTACTTC.

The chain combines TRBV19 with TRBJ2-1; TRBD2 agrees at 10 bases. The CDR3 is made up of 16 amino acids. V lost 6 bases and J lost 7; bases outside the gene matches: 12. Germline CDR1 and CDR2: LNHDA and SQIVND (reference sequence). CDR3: CASSPTYSGRRNEQFF. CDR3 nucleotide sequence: TGTGCCAGTAGCCCTACGTATAGCGGGAGGAGGAATGAGCAGTTCTTC.

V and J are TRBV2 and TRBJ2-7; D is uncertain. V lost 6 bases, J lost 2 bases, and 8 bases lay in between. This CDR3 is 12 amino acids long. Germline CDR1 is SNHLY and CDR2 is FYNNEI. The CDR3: CASSLRAYEQYF. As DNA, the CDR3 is TGTGCCAGCAGCCTACGGGCCTACGAGCAGTACTTC. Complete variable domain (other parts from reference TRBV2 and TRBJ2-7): EPEVTQTPSHQVTQMGQEVILRCVPISNHLYFYWYRQILGQKVEFLVSFYNNEISEKSEIFDDQFSVERPDGSNFTLKIRSTKLEDSAMYFCASSLRAYEQYFGPGTRLTVT.

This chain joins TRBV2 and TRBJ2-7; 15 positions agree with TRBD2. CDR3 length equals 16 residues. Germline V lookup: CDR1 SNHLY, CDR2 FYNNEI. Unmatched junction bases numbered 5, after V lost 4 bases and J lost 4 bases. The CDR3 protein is CASSAGLAGGRYEQYF. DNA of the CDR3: TGTGCCAGCAGTGCGGGACTAGCGGGAGGAAGGTACGAGCAGTACTTC.

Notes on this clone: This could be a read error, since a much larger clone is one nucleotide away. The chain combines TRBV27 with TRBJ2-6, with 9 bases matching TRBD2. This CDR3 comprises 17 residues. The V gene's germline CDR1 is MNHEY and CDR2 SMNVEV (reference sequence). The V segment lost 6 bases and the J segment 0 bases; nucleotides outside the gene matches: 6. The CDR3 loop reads CASSLAGLNSGANVLTF. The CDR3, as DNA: TGTGCCAGCAGCCTAGCGGGACTAAACTCTGGGGCCAACGTCCTGACTTTC.

The CDR3 loop is CASRGQGDSPLHF. DNA of the CDR3: TGTGCCAGCAGGGGACAGGGGGATTCACCCCTCCACTTT. The chain couples TRBV3-1 (or the pseudogene TRBV3-2) to TRBJ1-6; 11 bases agree with TRBD1. The CDR3 sequence is 13 residues long. V was clipped by 6 bases and J by 8 bases; unmatched bases: 0. Germline loops: CDR1 LGHDT, CDR2 YNNKEL (reference sequence).

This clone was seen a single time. As DNA, the CDR3 is TGTGCCAGCAGTGGACGGGGGGGGTACGAGCAGTACTTC. It codes for CASSGRGGYEQYF. This chain links TRBV6-6 with TRBJ2-7, with TRBD2 identical over 8 bases. Germline V CDR1 and CDR2: MNHNY, SVGAGI (reference sequence). This CDR3 has 13 residues. The V segment lost 5 bases and the J segment 4 bases; nucleotides outside the gene matches: 4.

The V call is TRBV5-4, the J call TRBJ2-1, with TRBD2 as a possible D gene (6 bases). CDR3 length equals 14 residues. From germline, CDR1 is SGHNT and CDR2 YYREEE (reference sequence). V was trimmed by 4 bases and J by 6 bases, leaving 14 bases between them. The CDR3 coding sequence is TGTGCCAGCAGCGCCGGGACTGCTCGCAATGAGCAGTTCTTC. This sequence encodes CASSAGTARNEQFF. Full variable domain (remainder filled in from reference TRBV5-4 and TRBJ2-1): ETGVTQSPTHLIKTRGQQVTLRCSSQSGHNTVSWYQQALGQGPQFIFQYYREEENGRGNFPPRFSGLQFPNYSSELNVNALELDDSALYLCASSAGTARNEQFFGPGTRLTVL.

The CDR3 sequence is CASSLRASVSEQYF. CDR3 DNA: TGTGCCAGCAGCTTAAGAGCCAGCGTCAGCGAGCAGTACTTC. The genes are TRBV7-2 and TRBJ2-7; D remains unclear. CDR1 is SGHTA, CDR2 FQGNSA, per germline. CDR3 length: 14 amino acids. V was clipped by 2 bases and J by 6 bases, with 14 bases between them. Variable domain in full (rest from reference TRBV7-2 and TRBJ2-7): GAGVSQSPSNKVTEKGKDVELRCDPISGHTALYWYRQSLGQGLEFLIYFQGNSAPDKSGLPSDRFSAERTGGSVSTLTIQRTQQEDSAVYLCASSLRASVSEQYFGPGTRLTVT.

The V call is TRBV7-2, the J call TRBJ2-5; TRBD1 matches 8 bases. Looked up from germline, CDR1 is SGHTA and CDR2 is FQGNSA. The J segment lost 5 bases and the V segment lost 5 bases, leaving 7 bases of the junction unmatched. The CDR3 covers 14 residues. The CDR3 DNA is TGTGCCAGCAGCGCGACAGGGGTTAGGGAGACCCAGTACTTC. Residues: CASSATGVRETQYF.

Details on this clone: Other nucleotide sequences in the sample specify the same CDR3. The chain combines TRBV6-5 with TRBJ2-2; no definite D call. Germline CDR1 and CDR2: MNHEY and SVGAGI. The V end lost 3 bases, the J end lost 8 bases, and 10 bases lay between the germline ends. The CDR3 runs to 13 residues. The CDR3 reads CASSYSRSGELFF. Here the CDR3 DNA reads TGTGCCAGCAGTTATTCCAGGTCTGGGGAGCTGTTTTTT.

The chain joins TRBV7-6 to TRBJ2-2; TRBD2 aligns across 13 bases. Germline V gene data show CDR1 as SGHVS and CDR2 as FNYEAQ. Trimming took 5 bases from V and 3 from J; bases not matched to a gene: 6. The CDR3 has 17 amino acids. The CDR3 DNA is TGTGCCAGCAGCGTTCGGACTAGCGGGAGTTACACCGGGGAGCTGTTTTTT. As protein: CASSVRTSGSYTGELFF.